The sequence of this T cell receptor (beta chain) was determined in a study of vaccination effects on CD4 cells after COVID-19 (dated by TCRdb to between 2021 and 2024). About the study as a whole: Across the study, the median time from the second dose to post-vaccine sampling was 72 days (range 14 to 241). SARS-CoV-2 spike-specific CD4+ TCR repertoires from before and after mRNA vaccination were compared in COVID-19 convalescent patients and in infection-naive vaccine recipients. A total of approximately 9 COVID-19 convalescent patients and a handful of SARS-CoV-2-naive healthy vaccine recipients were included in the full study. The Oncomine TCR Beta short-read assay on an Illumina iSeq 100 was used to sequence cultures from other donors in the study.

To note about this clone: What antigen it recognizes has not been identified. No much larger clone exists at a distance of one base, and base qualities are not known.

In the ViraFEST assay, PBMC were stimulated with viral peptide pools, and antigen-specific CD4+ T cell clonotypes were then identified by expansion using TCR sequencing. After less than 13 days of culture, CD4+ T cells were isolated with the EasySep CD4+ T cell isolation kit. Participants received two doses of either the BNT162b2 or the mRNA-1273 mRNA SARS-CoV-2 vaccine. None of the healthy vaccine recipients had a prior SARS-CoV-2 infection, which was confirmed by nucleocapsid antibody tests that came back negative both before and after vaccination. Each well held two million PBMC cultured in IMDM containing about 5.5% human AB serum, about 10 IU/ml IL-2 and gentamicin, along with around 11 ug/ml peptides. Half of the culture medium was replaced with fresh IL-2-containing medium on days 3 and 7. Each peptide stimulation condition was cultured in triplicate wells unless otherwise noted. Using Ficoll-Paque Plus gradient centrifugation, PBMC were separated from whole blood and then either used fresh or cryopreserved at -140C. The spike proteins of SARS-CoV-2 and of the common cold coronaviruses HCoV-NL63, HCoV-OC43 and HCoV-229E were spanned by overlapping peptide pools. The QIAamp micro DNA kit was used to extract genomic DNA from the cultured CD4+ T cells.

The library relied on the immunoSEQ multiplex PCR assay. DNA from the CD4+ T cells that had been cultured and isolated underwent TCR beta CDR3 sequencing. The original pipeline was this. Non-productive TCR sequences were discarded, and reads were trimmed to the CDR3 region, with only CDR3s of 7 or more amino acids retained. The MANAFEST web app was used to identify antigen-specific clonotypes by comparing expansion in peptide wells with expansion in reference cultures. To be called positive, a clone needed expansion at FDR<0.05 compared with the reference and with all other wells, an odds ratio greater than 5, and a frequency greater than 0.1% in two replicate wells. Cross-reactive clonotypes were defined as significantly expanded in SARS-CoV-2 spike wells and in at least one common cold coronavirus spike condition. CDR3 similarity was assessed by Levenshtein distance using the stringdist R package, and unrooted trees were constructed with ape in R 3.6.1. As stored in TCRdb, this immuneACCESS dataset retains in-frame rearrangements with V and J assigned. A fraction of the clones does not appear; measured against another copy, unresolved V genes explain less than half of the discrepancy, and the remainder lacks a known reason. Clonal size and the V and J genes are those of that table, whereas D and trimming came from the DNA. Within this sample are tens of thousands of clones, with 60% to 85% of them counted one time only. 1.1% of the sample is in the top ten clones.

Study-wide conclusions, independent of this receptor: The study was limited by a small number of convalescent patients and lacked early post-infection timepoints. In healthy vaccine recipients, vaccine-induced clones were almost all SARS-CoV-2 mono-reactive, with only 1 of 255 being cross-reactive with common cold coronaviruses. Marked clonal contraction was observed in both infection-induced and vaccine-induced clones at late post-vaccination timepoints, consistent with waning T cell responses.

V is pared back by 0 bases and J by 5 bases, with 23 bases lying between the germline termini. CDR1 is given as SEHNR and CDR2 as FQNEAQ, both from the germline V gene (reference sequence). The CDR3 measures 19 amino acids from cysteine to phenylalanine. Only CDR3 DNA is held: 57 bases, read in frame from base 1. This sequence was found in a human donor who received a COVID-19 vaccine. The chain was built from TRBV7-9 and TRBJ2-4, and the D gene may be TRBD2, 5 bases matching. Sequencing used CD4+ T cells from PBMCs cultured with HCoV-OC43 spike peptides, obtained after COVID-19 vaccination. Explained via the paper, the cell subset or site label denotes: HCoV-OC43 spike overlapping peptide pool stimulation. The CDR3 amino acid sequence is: CASSLARVFPGKTENIQYF. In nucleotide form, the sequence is TGTGCCAGCAGCTTAGCGCGAGTGTTCCCCGGGAAGACCGAAAACATTCAGTACTTC.